The entry below gives a single T cell receptor (beta chain) sequence along with its context. Its antigen specificity is not known. At one end, the junction sequence differs from germline, possibly due to a read error. The data were taken from a study of OX40 agonist ivuxolimab in advanced cancers. Notes on the research overall: Ivuxolimab was an agonistic, fully human IgG2 monoclonal antibody directed against OX40 (CD134), a costimulatory receptor. The paper describes the monotherapy dose-escalation part (N of about 55 patients) of the phase I trial of ivuxolimab. Partial responses were achieved by three dose-escalation patients, of whom one had hepatocellular carcinoma and two had cutaneous melanoma. Patients were allowed to have had prior anti-PD-1, anti-PD-L1 or anti-CTLA-4 therapy, and around 40% of the dose-escalation patients had previously received checkpoint inhibitors. Among the 50 to 55 dose-escalation patients, about 20 had hepatocellular carcinoma, 15 or so melanoma, 9 renal cell carcinoma and 9 head and neck cancer. Intravenous ivuxolimab was administered to patients every 2 weeks at six dose levels: 0.01, 0.1, 0.3, 1.5, 3 and 10 mg/kg. In the dose-escalation cohort, around four fifths of patients were male, and the mean age was approximately 60 years with a range of roughly 23 to 79. The point of sequencing TCRbeta in the periphery was to test whether ivuxolimab changed TCR sequence diversity and drove clonal T-cell expansion.

For sequencing of the TCRbeta CDR3 region, genomic DNA was extracted from the sorted cells. TCRbeta CDR3 regions were sequenced using the immunoSEQ Assay. The clones in this table, taken by TCRdb from immuneACCESS, are in-frame only. Not every clone is retained; where verified, under half of the shortfall comes from an unresolved V gene, and the cause of the rest is unknown. The sample table holds about 48,000 clones, of which about 83% were seen once. The top ten clonotypes cover roughly 1.2% of the sample. On the study overall, not on this receptor specifically: Low levels of normalized T-cell clonal expansion were also shown by some nonresponding patients. Partial responders in the 0.1-3.0 mg/kg groups had among the lowest normalized peripheral clonal expansion, especially among CD8+ T cells. Antigen specificity was not determined for the clonally expanded peripheral T cells. On average, CD8+ T cells showed more expanded clones than CD4+ T cells after ivuxolimab. At doses of 0.1 to 3.0 mg/kg, clonal expansion of both CD4+ and CD8+ T cells in blood was seen between baseline and week 6.

The trial excluded patients who had a history of autoimmune disease or were on systemic immunosuppression. Peripheral blood for TCR sequencing was collected from all dose cohorts at baseline, on cycle 4 day 1, and on cycle 7 day 1. Samples were obtained from an open-label, multicenter, first-in-human phase I dose-escalation trial of ivuxolimab. The trial enrolled adults with locally advanced or metastatic head and neck squamous cell, hepatocellular, melanoma or renal cell carcinoma. Before TCR sequencing, CD4+ T cells and CD8+ T cells were sorted from peripheral blood as separate populations. The material was CD4+ or CD8+ T cells sorted from blood, obtained in a trial of the OX40 agonist ivuxolimab. The receptor's source is an adult with an advanced solid tumor such as melanoma, head and neck, liver or kidney cancer.

The CDR3 loop reads CASTQGRTGANVLTF. The nucleotides read TGTGCGAGCACTCAGGGGCGGACTGGGGCCAACGTCCTGACTTTC. The chain was built from TRBV7-9 and TRBJ2-6; TRBD1 is possibly the D segment (6 matching bases). For CDR1 and CDR2, the germline V gene (reference sequence) lists SEHNR and FQNEAQ. Reading from cysteine to phenylalanine, the CDR3 counts 15 amino acids. Of the read, only the CDR3 DNA is kept; its 45 bases are in frame from base 1.